Below, 27 T cell receptor beta chains from the same sample are listed, as sequenced in a study of T-cell memory formation after mild COVID-19. Each CDR3 protein is one row after TCRdb ran MiXCR on the 5' RACE reads. This repertoire shows more than 80,000 distinct CDR3 sequences, 15% to 20% found once; its top ten account for 25% to 30%. Sequencing was done on a sample of PBMCs or a T cell subset sorted from them (not recorded which). Source of these receptors: an adult woman who had mild COVID-19 (a few samples of this study predate the infection). Cell type and time point are not known.

This chain uses TRBV6-5 with TRBJ2-5, with 9 bases lining up with TRBD2. CDR3 length equals 17 residues. J gave up 3 bases and V 0 bases, and 8 bases lay outside the gene matches. Germline V CDR1 and CDR2: MNHEY, SVGAGI. The CDR3 sequence is CASSYSIMREGEETQYF. The CDR3 DNA is TGTGCCAGCAGTTACTCGATTATGCGGGAGGGCGAAGAGACCCAGTACTTC.

This clonotype was seen a few times. The V gene is TRBV29-1, the J gene TRBJ2-2; D is tentatively TRBD1 or TRBD2 (5 bases each). Looked up from germline, CDR1 is SQVTM and CDR2 is ANQGSEA. CDR3 length: 15 residues. V lost 5 bases and J 5 bases, leaving 18 bases between the germline ends. CDR3 residues: CSVLGLGESTGELFF. The CDR3 DNA reads as TGCAGCGTTCTCGGGTTGGGGGAGTCGACCGGGGAGCTGTTTTTT.

The table lists this clonotype with many counts. This CDR3 is CATRNDRGCEKLFF. Here the CDR3 DNA reads TGTGCCACCAGAAATGACAGGGGGTGCGAAAAACTGTTTTTT. This chain uses TRBV24-1 with TRBJ1-4; 9 bases agree with TRBD1. This CDR3 spans 14 amino acids. The junction had 7 bases not matched to a gene; V was cut back by 7 bases and J by 8 bases. Germline V gene sequence: CDR1 KGHDR, CDR2 SFDVKD.

The CDR3 reads CASSSGPGGGELFF. CDR3 DNA: TGTGCCAGCAGCTCCGGTCCCGGGGGCGGGGAGCTGTTTTTT. The rearrangement joins TRBV11-2 to TRBJ2-2, with D tentatively TRBD2 (6 bases). This CDR3 is built from 14 residues. Trimming took off 4 bases at V and 7 bases at J, with 13 bases between the two ends. CDR1 is SGHAT and CDR2 is FQNNGV in the germline V gene.

The table lists this clonotype with a few counts. This rearrangement joins TRBV2 to TRBJ2-1; 11 bases are shared with TRBD2. Germline CDR1 is SNHLY and CDR2 is FYNNEI. The V and J ends lost 0 bases and 6 bases, in that order; junction bases with no gene match: 7. This CDR3 has 17 residues. CDR3 loop: CASSEALGTSGANEQFF. Here the CDR3 DNA reads TGTGCCAGCAGTGAAGCGTTAGGGACTAGCGGAGCCAATGAGCAGTTCTTC.

DNA for the CDR3: TGTGCCAGCAGCGTAGCTGCGCGGGGGGGCTACAATGAGCAGTTCTTC. Protein: CASSVAARGGYNEQFF. The rearrangement uses TRBV9 and TRBJ2-1; 9 positions match TRBD2. J was trimmed by 3 bases and V by 0 bases; bases with no gene match: 4. CDR3 length equals 16 residues. Per germline, CDR1 SGDLS and CDR2 YYNGEE.

V is TRBV5-6 and J is TRBJ1-2; tentatively, D is TRBD1 (5 bases). Germline CDR1 reads SGHDT; CDR2 reads YYEEEE. Between the trimmed V and J ends, which lost 1 base and 3 bases, there was a span of 13 bases. This CDR3 has 15 amino acids. Here the CDR3 DNA reads TGTGCCAGCAGCTTGTCTCCAGGGAGCTACTATGGCTACACCTTC. Its protein product is CASSLSPGSYYGYTF.

This chain links TRBV12-3 or TRBV12-4 with TRBJ2-7; TRBD2 is a possible D gene (5 bases). With 3 bases removed from V and 0 bases from J, the gap between germline ends came to 9 bases. This CDR3 has 14 residues. CDR3 DNA: TGTGCCAGCAGTTTTGCCGGGGACTCCTACGAGCAGTACTTC. Amino acids: CASSFAGDSYEQYF.

The V gene is TRBV20-1, the J gene TRBJ2-7, with D perhaps TRBD1 (5 bases). Per germline, CDR1 DFQATT and CDR2 SNEGSKA (reference sequence). The CDR3 covers 13 residues. Trimming removed 3 bases at V and 0 bases at J, with 9 bases between. The CDR3 nucleotides read TGCAGTGCTAGGGCAGGGAACTCCTACGAGCAGTACTTC. Protein: CSARAGNSYEQYF.

This clonotype was recorded a few times. V is TRBV12-3 or TRBV12-4 and J is TRBJ2-2, with D perhaps being TRBD1 or TRBD2 (5 bases each). This CDR3 is 16 amino acids long. The V end lost 4 bases, the J end lost 0 bases, and 12 bases lay between the germline ends. The CDR3 region is CASSSRDAPNTGELFF. CDR3 DNA sequence: TGTGCCAGCAGTTCCCGGGACGCCCCGAACACCGGGGAGCTGTTTTTT.

A few counts support this clonotype. The rearrangement joins TRBV18 to TRBJ2-6; D is possibly TRBD2 (6 bases). This CDR3 comprises 19 residues. Trimming removed 2 bases at V and 0 bases at J, with 17 bases between. Germline V gives CDR1 KGHSH, CDR2 LQKENI. CDR3: CASSPTGTGLSSGANVLTF. The CDR3 nucleotides read TGTGCCAGCTCACCAACGGGGACTGGACTGAGCTCTGGGGCCAACGTCCTGACTTTC.

CDR3 in DNA: TGCAGCGTAGACAGGGGAGGAAGTGGCTACACCTTC. This sequence encodes CSVDRGGSGYTF. This sequence joins TRBV29-1 and TRBJ1-2; TRBD1 aligns across 8 bases. The CDR3 runs 12 residues. Germline CDR1 and CDR2: SQVTM and ANQGSEA. V lost 6 bases and J lost 7; bases outside the gene matches: 7.

The chain is built from TRBV3-1 and TRBJ2-5, with D perhaps TRBD1 (6 bases). The CDR3 contains 15 residues. V was cut by 0 bases and J by 9 bases, with 17 bases left in between. CDR1 and CDR2 (germline): LGHDT, YNNKEL (reference sequence). CDR3 bases: TGTGCCAGCAGCCAAGACTTGGGGACAAGTAAGCCCCAGTACTTC. Amino acids: CASSQDLGTSKPQYF.

There are a few counts of this clonotype. The chain is built from TRBV9 and TRBJ2-5; the match to TRBD2 covers 7 bases. CDR3 length equals 15 residues. V gave up 0 bases and J gave up 2 bases; unmatched junction bases: 4. The V gene's germline CDR1 is SGDLS and CDR2 YYNGEE. The CDR3 DNA sequence: TGTGCCAGCAGCGTAGCGGGGAGGGGACAAGAGACCCAGTACTTC. This encodes CASSVAGRGQETQYF.

The table lists this clonotype with a few counts. V and J are TRBV9 and TRBJ2-1; D is uncertain. The germline V gene has CDR1 SGDLS and CDR2 YYNGEE. Trimming removed 0 bases from V and 8 bases from J, with 12 bases in between. This CDR3 region has 14 residues. Here the CDR3 DNA reads TGTGCCAGCAGCGTAGAATTATCGGGCTATGAGCAGTTCTTC. This sequence encodes CASSVELSGYEQFF.

This clonotype showed up just a few times. V and J are TRBV5-1 and TRBJ2-6; TRBD1 might be the D (5 bases). Germline CDR1 reads SGHRS; CDR2 reads YFSETQ. Trimming cost V 4 bases and J 0 bases, with 14 bases left between them. There are 17 residues in the CDR3. The CDR3 protein is CASSPSGSVSGANVLTF. CDR3 DNA sequence: TGCGCCAGCAGCCCATCAGGGTCGGTCTCTGGGGCCAACGTCCTGACTTTC.

V and J are TRBV19 and TRBJ2-7; 8 nucleotides align to TRBD1. Germline assignment: CDR1 LNHDA and CDR2 SQIVND (reference sequence). The CDR3 runs 13 residues. J gave up 3 bases and V 5 bases, and 3 bases lay outside the gene matches. In nucleotides, the CDR3 is TGTGCCAGTAGTTCCACAGGGGGCTACGAGCAGTACTTC. This translates into CASSSTGGYEQYF.

V usage is TRBV5-1 and J usage is TRBJ2-1; tentatively, D is TRBD1 (6 bases). This CDR3 comprises 14 residues. CDR1 and CDR2 from the germline V gene are SGHRS and YFSETQ. V shed 1 base and J shed 8 bases, with 13 bases lying between them. The CDR3 here is CASSLITGSDEQFF. The DNA of the CDR3 is TGCGCCAGCAGCTTGATAACAGGGAGCGATGAGCAGTTCTTC.

V usage is TRBV11-2 and J usage is TRBJ2-3; 7 nucleotides agree with TRBD2. V was clipped by 7 bases and J by 1 base; unmatched bases: 14. The CDR3 contains 17 residues. Germline assignment: CDR1 SGHAT and CDR2 FQNNGV. The CDR3 reads CASTERLSGWRTDTQYF. The CDR3 nucleotides are TGTGCCAGCACCGAACGACTTAGCGGGTGGCGCACAGATACGCAGTATTTT. Combining the CDR3 with reference TRBV11-2 and TRBJ2-3 gives the whole variable domain EAGVAQSPRYKIIEKRQSVAFWCNPISGHATLYWYQQILGQGPKLLIQFQNNGVVDDSQLPKDRFSAERLKGVDSTLKIQPAKLEDSAVYLCASTERLSGWRTDTQYFGPGTRLTVL.

Notes on this clonotype: The germline gene is not matched at one end of the junction; a read error may be the cause. The CDR3 DNA sequence: TGTGCCAGCAGCCCAACCTCCCACGAGCAGTACTTC. The encoded protein is CASSPTSHEQYF. J is TRBJ2-7 and V is TRBV7-9; D not certain. Germline V lookup: CDR1 SEHNR, CDR2 FQNEAQ (reference sequence). The length of the CDR3 is 12 residues.

This clonotype occurred a few times. The CDR3 reads CASSQHTEANEKLFF. The CDR3, as DNA: TGTGCCAGCAGCCAACACACAGAGGCTAATGAAAAACTGTTTTTT. This chain links TRBV4-2 with TRBJ1-4; D gene uncertain. The CDR3 runs 15 residues. With 2 bases removed from V and 3 bases from J, the gap between germline ends came to 10 bases. Germline V gene data show CDR1 as LGHNA and CDR2 as YNFKEQ.

This sequence joins TRBV4-1 and TRBJ1-2, with unresolved D. The length of the CDR3 is 13 residues. Trimming removed 0 bases at V and 2 bases at J, with 4 bases between. The germline V gene has CDR1 MGHRA and CDR2 YSYEKL. CDR3 residues: CASSQDENYGYTF. CDR3 sequence (DNA): TGCGCCAGCAGCCAAGATGAAAACTATGGCTACACCTTC.

V is TRBV29-1 and J is TRBJ2-5; TRBD2 aligns across 14 bases. From germline, CDR1 is SQVTM and CDR2 ANQGSEA. The CDR3 loop spans 18 amino acids. Unmatched junction bases numbered 20, after V lost 7 bases and J lost 7 bases. CDR3 sequence (DNA): TGCAGCGCAACCGGACTAGCGGGAGGAAGGGCCGCCGGAGGGACCCAGTACTTC. This encodes CSATGLAGGRAAGGTQYF. The full variable domain, rest sourced from reference TRBV29-1 and TRBJ2-5, is SAVISQKPSRDICQRGTSLTIQCQVDSQVTMMFWYRQQPGQSLTLIATANQGSEATYESGFVIDKFPISRPNLTFSTLTVSNMSPEDSSIYLCSATGLAGGRAAGGTQYFGPGTRLLVL.

The chain carries TRBV6-5 and TRBJ2-2; D is unresolved. Per germline, CDR1 MNHEY and CDR2 SVGAGI. Trimming shortened V by 2 bases and J by 5 bases, and 3 bases separated the two germline ends. This CDR3 region has 12 residues. Here the CDR3 DNA reads TGTGCCAGCAGTTACCCGACCGGGGAGCTGTTTTTT. This sequence encodes CASSYPTGELFF.

In its sample, this clonotype was seen a few times. The chain is built from TRBV9 and TRBJ1-1; perhaps TRBD1 as D (5 bases). Germline V gene sequence: CDR1 SGDLS, CDR2 YYNGEE. The V gene lost 0 bases and the J gene lost 1 base, with 7 bases spanning the gap. CDR3 length: 14 amino acids. The DNA of the CDR3 is TGTGCCAGCAGCGTAGAAGACAGGAACACTGAAGCTTTCTTT. Translated, it gives CASSVEDRNTEAFF. The complete variable domain, with remaining parts taken from reference TRBV9 and TRBJ1-1, reads DSGVTQTPKHLITATGQRVTLRCSPRSGDLSVYWYQQSLDQGLQFLIQYYNGEERAKGNILERFSAQQFPDLHSELNLSSLELGDSALYFCASSVEDRNTEAFFGQGTRLTVV.

In its sample, this clonotype was seen a few times. V usage is TRBV11-2 and J usage is TRBJ2-7, with TRBD2 matching 9 bases. CDR3 length equals 14 residues. Per the germline V gene, CDR1 is SGHAT and CDR2 is FQNNGV. V lost 3 bases, J lost 3 bases, and 3 bases stayed unmatched. The CDR3, as DNA: TGTGCCAGCAGCTTCGCTAGCGGGAACTACGAGCAGTACTTC. It is translated as CASSFASGNYEQYF. Based on the CDR3 plus reference TRBV11-2 and TRBJ2-7, the full variable domain is EAGVAQSPRYKIIEKRQSVAFWCNPISGHATLYWYQQILGQGPKLLIQFQNNGVVDDSQLPKDRFSAERLKGVDSTLKIQPAKLEDSAVYLCASSFASGNYEQYFGPGTRLTVT.

J is TRBJ1-2 and V is TRBV5-1, with 8 bases lining up with TRBD1. Germline V gene sequence: CDR1 SGHRS, CDR2 YFSETQ. The CDR3 is 14 amino acids. Trimming at V came to 4 bases and at J to 6 bases, leaving 8 bases not matched to a gene. In nucleotides, the CDR3 is TGCGCCAGCAGCGTACCTGACAGGGGCCATGGCTACACCTTC. It encodes CASSVPDRGHGYTF.